A single sample gave rise to the 14 T cell receptor beta chains below, sequenced in a study of metastatic and nonmetastatic thyroid tumors. TCRdb reassembled clones from the PCR reads with MiXCR. Here the sample spans some 22,000 clones, 20% to 30% being singletons. No patient had received any treatment before thyroid surgery. Input material: tumor tissue. These TCRs come from a male donor with papillary thyroid cancer or a benign thyroid nodule (not recorded which). Some clones in this sample may be carry-over from other donors' samples.

By frequency in the sample, this clone is medium-sized. The gene calls are TRBV7-6 and TRBJ1-2, with TRBD1 matching 7 bases. Germline CDR1 and CDR2: SGHVS and FNYEAQ. The CDR3 runs 15 residues. Trimming cost V 5 bases and J 4 bases; bases outside gene matches: 10. The CDR3 spells CASSPRQGPSYGYTF. The CDR3, as DNA: TGTGCCAGCAGCCCCCGACAGGGCCCTTCCTATGGCTACACCTTC.

This clone appeared many times. The chain is built from TRBV9 and TRBJ1-1, with TRBD1 matching 9 bases. Germline CDR1 is SGDLS and CDR2 is YYNGEE. The ends lost 4 bases at V and 3 bases at J; junction bases unmatched: 7. CDR3 length: 15 residues. The CDR3 protein is CASSSGQGRHTEAFF. As DNA, the CDR3 is TGTGCCAGCAGCTCCGGACAGGGGCGACACACTGAAGCTTTCTTT.

This clone was recorded at least ten times. J is TRBJ1-1 and V is TRBV2; TRBD1 is a possible D gene (6 bases). The CDR3 has 14 residues. The germline gives CDR1 SNHLY, CDR2 FYNNEI. Trimming took off 6 bases at V and 4 bases at J, with 15 bases between the two ends. DNA for the CDR3: TGTGCCAGCAGGGACAGAGAGGTGGGCACTGAAGCTTTCTTT. It yields the protein CASRDREVGTEAFF.

This clone has ten or more counts. J is TRBJ2-1 and V is TRBV28, with D perhaps TRBD1 or TRBD2 (5 bases each). V gave up 10 bases and J gave up 7 bases, with 20 bases separating them. The CDR3 consists of 14 residues. Germline-derived CDR1 and CDR2 are MDHEN and SYDVKM. The CDR3 loop reads CATLTELGRNEQFF. CDR3 nucleotides: TGTGCCACCCTAACAGAGCTGGGACGAAATGAGCAGTTCTTC. Variable domain in full (rest from reference TRBV28 and TRBJ2-1): DVKVTQSSRYLVKRTGEKVFLECVQDMDHENMFWYRQDPGLGLRLIYFSYDVKMKEKGDIPEGYSVSREKKERFSLILESASTNQTSMYLCATLTELGRNEQFFGPGTRLTVL.

This clone showed up many times. The chain uses TRBV6-5 and TRBJ2-1, with 10 bases aligning to TRBD1. This CDR3 is built from 14 residues. Germline V lookup: CDR1 MNHEY, CDR2 SVGAGI. The trim removed 0 bases at V and 8 bases at J, leaving 1 base unmatched. The CDR3 region has the DNA TGTGCCAGCAGTTACTCGACAGGGGGCTATGAGCAGTTCTTC. The encoded protein is CASSYSTGGYEQFF.

Concerning this clone itself: Since the CDR3 does not end with the conserved phenylalanine or tryptophan, this likely comes from a read error. It is unclear where the CDR3 begins or ends on the DNA, so no DNA is shown, and the CDR3 is as TCRdb lists it. The rearrangement joins TRBV7-2 to TRBJ2-7. The CDR3 extends over 14 residues, inclusive of both ends. Per germline, CDR1 SGHTA and CDR2 FQGNSA. The CDR3 sequence: CASSPREGSYEQNL.

This clone is deemed medium-sized (0.01 to 0.1%). The genes are TRBV6-2 or TRBV6-3 and TRBJ2-2; TRBD1 matches 7 bases. CDR1 is MNHEY, CDR2 SVGEGT, per germline. V lost 5 bases, J lost 2 bases, and 11 bases stayed unmatched. This CDR3 has 17 residues. This CDR3 reads CASSPLAGTVNTGELFF. Here the CDR3 DNA reads TGTGCCAGCAGTCCCTTAGCCGGGACAGTAAACACCGGGGAGCTGTTTTTT.

The rearrangement links TRBV12-3 or TRBV12-4 to TRBJ2-7; D may correspond to TRBD1 or TRBD2 (6 bases each). This CDR3 is built from 17 residues. Trimming stripped 3 bases from V and 0 bases from J, with 18 bases between. In DNA form, the CDR3 reads TGTGCCAGCAGTTTGCTGCCGGGGGCGTCCCTCTCCTACGAGCAGTACTTC. Amino acid sequence: CASSLLPGASLSYEQYF.

This clone was picked up many times. The gene calls are TRBV4-3 and TRBJ1-1; no reliable D call. The V and J ends lost 4 bases and 8 bases respectively, with 17 bases between them. Germline V gene data show CDR1 as LGHNA and CDR2 as YSLEER. The CDR3 covers 14 residues. The CDR3 region is CASSRTSGTGEAFF. The CDR3 coding sequence is TGCGCCAGCAGCCGCACGTCGGGTACGGGAGAAGCTTTCTTT.

The chain recombines TRBV20-1 with TRBJ1-5, with TRBD1 identical over 7 bases. The V gene's germline CDR1 is DFQATT and CDR2 SNEGSKA (reference sequence). The V segment lost 5 bases and the J segment 2 bases; nucleotides outside the gene matches: 0. The CDR3 loop spans 12 amino acids. CDR3 loop: CSAGQGNQPQHF. Here the CDR3 DNA reads TGCAGTGCTGGACAGGGCAATCAGCCCCAGCATTTT.

This clone occurred many times. V usage is TRBV4-3 and J usage is TRBJ1-1; D gene unclear. V was cut by 0 bases and J by 4 bases, with 12 bases left in between. CDR1 is LGHNA and CDR2 is YSLEER in the germline V gene. The CDR3 has 15 amino acids. CDR3: CASSQDRYGGTEAFF. CDR3 DNA sequence: TGCGCCAGCAGCCAAGATCGGTACGGAGGCACTGAAGCTTTCTTT.

V is TRBV5-6 and J is TRBJ2-7, with TRBD1 as a possible D gene (5 bases). Germline V gives CDR1 SGHDT, CDR2 YYEEEE. V was cut by 1 base and J by 4 bases, with 9 bases left in between. This CDR3 is built from 13 residues. For the CDR3, the DNA is TGTGCCAGCAGCTTGCCAGGGTTTTACGAGCAGTACTTC. It encodes CASSLPGFYEQYF. Full variable domain (remainder filled in from reference TRBV5-6 and TRBJ2-7): DAGVTQSPTHLIKTRGQQVTLRCSPKSGHDTVSWYQQALGQGPQFIFQYYEEEERQRGNFPDRFSGHQFPNYSSELNVNALLLGDSALYLCASSLPGFYEQYFGPGTRLTVT.

This clone showed up just a few times. V gene TRBV5-1 combines with J gene TRBJ2-1; D assignment may be TRBD1 or TRBD2 (5 bases each). Looked up from germline, CDR1 is SGHRS and CDR2 is YFSETQ. The CDR3 contains 15 residues. Between the trimmed V and J ends, which lost 4 bases and 1 base, there was a span of 12 bases. The CDR3 loop is CASSLGDLSYNEQFF. The CDR3 DNA sequence: TGCGCCAGCAGCCTGGGGGACCTATCCTACAATGAGCAGTTCTTC.

At least ten counts were recorded for this clone. The chain joins TRBV18 to TRBJ1-1, with D possibly matching TRBD1 (5 bases). The CDR3 totals 13 residues. The V end was cut by 3 bases, the J end by 1 base, with 6 bases between. Germline V gene sequence: CDR1 KGHSH, CDR2 LQKENI. CDR3 region: CASSPGTNTEAFF. DNA of the CDR3: TGTGCCAGCTCACCGGGGACGAACACTGAAGCTTTCTTT.